Listed here is a single TCR beta chain. This sample is drawn from a study of blood T cell repertoires in COVID-19. Background on the study: Researchers got acute and convalescent COVID-19 samples from the United States, Italy and Spain. Sources were T cells, B-cell-depleted T cells, or PBMCs; the material itself was cDNA or gDNA.

Original methodology: Scientists estimated how many nucleated cells there were by amplifying reference gene primers. Sequencing used immunoSEQ multiplex PCR; TCRdb keeps in-frame clones, though not all of them. V, J and clone size are those of that table, while D and trimming were read from the DNA. The profile shows 250,000 to 300,000 clones, roughly 87% of them singletons. CDR3 length equals 14 residues. Trimming removed 5 bases at V and 4 bases at J, with 15 bases between. The V gene's germline CDR1 is SGHVS and CDR2 FQNEAQ. The clonotype comes from a woman aged 45-60 years who had recovered from COVID-19. Sequencing was carried out using peripheral blood. This chain connects TRBV7-8 to TRBJ2-7; D not resolved. The CDR3: CASSIGPNRYEQYF. DNA for the CDR3: TGTGCCAGCAGCATCGGTCCGAACCGATACGAGCAGTACTTC. Full variable domain (remainder filled in from reference TRBV7-8 and TRBJ2-7): GAGVSQSPRYKVAKRGQDVALRCDPISGHVSLFWYQQALGQGPEFLTYFQNEAQLDKSGLPSDRFFAERPEGSVSTLKIQRTQQEDSAVYLCASSIGPNRYEQYFGPGTRLTVT.